The entry below gives a single TCR beta chain sequence along with its context. What it binds is unknown. cDNA reverse transcribed from extracted RNA served as the sequencing template. Sequencing used immunoSEQ multiplex PCR; TCRdb keeps in-frame clones, though not all of them. The sample shows about 74,000 clones, around 30% of them seen only once. This entry belongs to a study of CD8+ T cells in alopecia areata. Study-wide background: Treated patients were given oral tofacitinib, which was dosed at 5 to 10 mg twice daily. Tofacitinib ran for 6 to 18 months before 6 months off drug.

Treatment of the sample: oral pan-JAK inhibitor, 5-10 mg twice daily. CDR1 SQVTM and CDR2 ANQGSEA come from the germline V gene. This CDR3 spans 12 amino acids. V shed 1 base and J shed 6 bases, with 9 bases lying between them. Study-level points and caveats: In scalp and blood, many expanded lesional clones persisted during tofacitinib. A single nonresponder leaves the baseline CD8+ expansion link to response uncertain.

The sample was CD8+ T cells sorted from blood, taken at week 4, from a patient treated with tofacitinib. The rearrangement uses TRBV29-1 and TRBJ1-2; the D is unclear. This TCR derives from a human donor with alopecia areata. The CDR3 region has the DNA TGCAGCGTTGAAGGAGGAGGGAATGGCTACACCTTC. It codes for CSVEGGGNGYTF. Supplemented by reference TRBV29-1 and TRBJ1-2, the full variable domain reads SAVISQKPSRDICQRGTSLTIQCQVDSQVTMMFWYRQQPGQSLTLIATANQGSEATYESGFVIDKFPISRPNLTFSTLTVSNMSPEDSSIYLCSVEGGGNGYTFGSGTRLTVV.